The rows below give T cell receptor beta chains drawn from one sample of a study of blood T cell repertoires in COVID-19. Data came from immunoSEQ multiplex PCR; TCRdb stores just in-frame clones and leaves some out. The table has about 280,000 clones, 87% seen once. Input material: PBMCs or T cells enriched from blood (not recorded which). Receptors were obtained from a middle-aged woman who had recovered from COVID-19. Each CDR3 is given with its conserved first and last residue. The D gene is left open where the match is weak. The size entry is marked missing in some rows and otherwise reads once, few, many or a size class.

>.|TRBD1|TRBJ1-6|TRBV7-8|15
CASSSGTASRGPLHF
TGTGCCAGCAGCTCCGGGACAGCGAGCCGTGGGCCCCTCCACTTT
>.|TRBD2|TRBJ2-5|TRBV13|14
CASSSRLAGGPQYF
TGTGCCAGCAGCTCCCGACTAGCGGGAGGGCCCCAGTACTTC
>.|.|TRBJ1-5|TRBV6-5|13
CASSRGLVEPQHF
TGTGCCAGCAGCCGGGGTTTGGTGGAGCCCCAGCATTTT
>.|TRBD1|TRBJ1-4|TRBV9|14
CASSGDRVNEKLFF
TGTGCCAGCAGCGGGGACAGGGTTAATGAAAAACTGTTTTTT
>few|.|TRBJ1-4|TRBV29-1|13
CSVSLRLDEKLFF
TGCAGCGTAAGTTTGAGGCTGGATGAAAAACTGTTTTTT
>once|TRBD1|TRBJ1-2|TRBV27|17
CASSQGLRGQSPYGYTF
TGTGCCAGCAGTCAGGGATTAAGGGGACAGTCCCCGTATGGCTACACCTTC
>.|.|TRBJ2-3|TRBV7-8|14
CASSSRDSTDTQYF
TGTGCCAGCAGCTCCCGGGACTCGACAGATACGCAGTATTTT
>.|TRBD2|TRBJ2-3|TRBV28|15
CASSLTSGITDTQYF
TGTGCCAGCAGCCTGACTAGCGGGATCACAGATACGCAGTATTTT
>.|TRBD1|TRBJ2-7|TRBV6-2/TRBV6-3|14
CASSYLGATGEQYF
TGTGCCAGCAGTTACCTGGGGGCGACAGGGGAGCAGTACTTC
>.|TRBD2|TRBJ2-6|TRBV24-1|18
CATSDPAGGVAGANVLTF
TGTGCCACCAGTGATCCAGCGGGAGGGGTAGCTGGGGCCAACGTCCTGACTTTC
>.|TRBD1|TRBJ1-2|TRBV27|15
CASSKDRLKNYGYTF
TGTGCCAGCAGTAAGGACAGGCTCAAGAACTATGGCTACACCTTC
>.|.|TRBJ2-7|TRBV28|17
CASSLTSPGFKGAEQYF
TGTGCCAGCAGCCTTACTTCCCCAGGGTTCAAAGGGGCCGAGCAGTACTTC
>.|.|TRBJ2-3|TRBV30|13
CAWGPGGTDTQYF
TGTGCCTGGGGGCCCGGGGGCACAGATACGCAGTATTTT
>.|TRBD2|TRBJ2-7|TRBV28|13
CASNLAGPYEQYF
TGTGCCAGCAACCTAGCGGGACCCTACGAGCAGTACTTC
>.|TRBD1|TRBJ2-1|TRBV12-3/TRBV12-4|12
CASGTGGNEQFF
TGTGCCAGCGGGACAGGGGGCAATGAGCAGTTCTTC
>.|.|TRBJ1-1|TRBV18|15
CASSPRGQKNTEAFF
TGTGCCAGCTCACCCAGAGGACAGAAGAACACTGAAGCTTTCTTT
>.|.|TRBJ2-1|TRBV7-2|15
CASSYGGTGYNEQFF
TGTGCCAGCAGCTACGGCGGGACTGGCTACAATGAGCAGTTCTTC
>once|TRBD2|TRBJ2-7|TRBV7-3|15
CASSLTAGLAYEQYF
TGTGCCAGCAGCTTAACAGCGGGACTCGCCTACGAGCAGTACTTC
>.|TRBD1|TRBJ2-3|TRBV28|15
CASSSPGQGPGTQYF
TGTGCCAGCAGTTCCCCGGGACAGGGCCCAGGGACGCAGTATTTT
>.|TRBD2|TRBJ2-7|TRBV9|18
CASSVGTSGTIGTYEQYF
TGTGCCAGCAGCGTAGGGACTAGCGGCACGATCGGGACCTACGAGCAGTACTTC
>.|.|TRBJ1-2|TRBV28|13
CASSPGQSYGYTF
TGTGCCAGCAGTCCCGGACAGAGTTATGGCTACACCTTC
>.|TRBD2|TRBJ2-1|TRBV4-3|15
CASSRTGTSGYNQFF
TGCGCCAGCAGCCGCACCGGGACTAGCGGGTATAACCAGTTCTTC
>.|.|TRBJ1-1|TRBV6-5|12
CASSYSGSEAFF
TGTGCCAGCAGTTACTCCGGGTCTGAAGCTTTCTTT
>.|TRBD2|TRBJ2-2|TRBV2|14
CASSHLAGAGELFF
TGTGCCAGCAGTCACCTAGCGGGAGCCGGGGAGCTGTTTTTT
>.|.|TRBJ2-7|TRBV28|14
CASSFGSVAYEQYF
TGTGCCAGCAGCTTTGGTTCAGTGGCCTACGAGCAGTACTTC
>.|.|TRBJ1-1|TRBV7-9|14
CASSSSLGGTEAFF
TGTGCCAGCAGCTCATCCCTCGGGGGAACTGAAGCTTTCTTT
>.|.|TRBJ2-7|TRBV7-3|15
CASSPSPAATYEQYF
TGTGCCAGCAGTCCTTCGCCAGCGGCTACCTACGAGCAGTACTTC
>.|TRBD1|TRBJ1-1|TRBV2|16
CASSWDREKMDTEAFF
TGTGCCAGCAGCTGGGACAGAGAAAAAATGGACACTGAAGCTTTCTTT
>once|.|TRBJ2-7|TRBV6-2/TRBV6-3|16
CASSGAGTTKGDEQYF
TGTGCCAGCAGTGGGGCCGGGACAACGAAAGGCGACGAGCAGTACTTC